This T cell receptor beta chain was recorded in a study of T cell responses to AZD1222 COVID-19 vaccine. The length of the CDR3 is 13 residues. The V and J ends lost 6 bases and 6 bases respectively, with 12 bases between them. The germline gives CDR1 SEHNR, CDR2 FQNEAQ (reference sequence). Clones were sequenced by immunoSEQ multiplex PCR, and TCRdb holds only the in-frame ones, with some missing. Found here are approximately 180,000 clones, roughly 92% of them singletons; the top ten hold 2.6%. The specimen was peripheral blood, collected on day 0 of AZD1222 vaccination. The J gene is TRBJ1-3, the V gene TRBV7-9; no firm D call. This clonotype was sampled from an adult in good health. DNA of the CDR3: TGTGCCAGCAGTCCCGGACGGTTAAACACCATATATTTT. Translating it yields CASSPGRLNTIYF.